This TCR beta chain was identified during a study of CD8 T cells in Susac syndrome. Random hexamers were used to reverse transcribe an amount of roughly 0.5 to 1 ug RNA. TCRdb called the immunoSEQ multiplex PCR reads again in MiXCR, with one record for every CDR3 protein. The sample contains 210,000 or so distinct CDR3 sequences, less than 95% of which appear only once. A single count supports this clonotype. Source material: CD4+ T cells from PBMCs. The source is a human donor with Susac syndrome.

This CDR3 reads CASSRNEKLFF. In nucleotides, the CDR3 is TGTGCCAGCAGCCGGAATGAAAAACTGTTTTTT. The chain uses TRBV3-1 and TRBJ1-4; D gene unclear. CDR1 and CDR2 from the germline V gene are LGHDT and YNNKEL (reference sequence). Deletions cut 4 bases from V and 5 bases from J, with 2 bases between. The CDR3 has 11 amino acids.